The 14 T cell receptor beta chains below were found in one sample sequenced in a study of CD4 T cells in relation to SARS-CoV-2 and coronaviruses listed by TCRdb under 2021. Their recognized antigens are unknown. CD4+ T cells from unexposed donors were collected before the COVID-19 pandemic (2011-2018). The EasySep CD4+ T cell isolation kit was used to isolate CD4+ T cells once the cultures had run for roughly 11 days. The protocol used for the library was the immunoSEQ multiplex PCR assay. The clones in this table, taken by TCRdb from immuneACCESS, are in-frame only. Not every clone is retained; where verified, under half of the shortfall comes from an unresolved V gene, and the cause of the rest is unknown. Across this sample there are around 20,000 clones, with around 80% seen only once. 19% of the sample is in the top ten clones. The sample taken for sequencing was CD4+ T cells from PBMCs, cultured in vitro. The receptors shown here come from a human donor in good health.

This sequence joins TRBV6-1 and TRBJ2-7; D call uncertain. Germline lookup yields CDR1 MNHNS and CDR2 SASEGT. Trimming removed 3 bases from V and 5 bases from J, with 17 bases in between. This CDR3 has 15 amino acids. The CDR3 nucleotides read TGTGCCAGCAGTGACCCCGGTCTTGGGTCTGACGAGCAGTACTTC. It is translated as CASSDPGLGSDEQYF.

In DNA, the CDR3 is TGTGCCAGCAGTTTAGAGCGGGGGGGAAGAGGTTACGCCGGGGAGCTGTTTTTT. Translated: CASSLERGGRGYAGELFF. The rearrangement joins TRBV27 to TRBJ2-2; 10 bases align to TRBD2. With 2 bases clipped from V and 6 bases from J, the junction kept 12 bases outside the gene matches. This CDR3 is 18 amino acids long. The germline V gene encodes CDR1 MNHEY and CDR2 SMNVEV (reference sequence).

The table lists this clone with a few counts. The chain uses TRBV2 and TRBJ1-2; D gene ambiguous. Germline V lookup: CDR1 SNHLY, CDR2 FYNNEI. This CDR3 comprises 14 residues. V lost 3 bases to trimming and J lost 1 base, with 9 bases between them. The CDR3 DNA reads TGTGCCAGCAGTGAGAGGCAGCTTAACTATGGCTACACCTTC. Translation: CASSERQLNYGYTF.

This chain connects TRBV6-6 to TRBJ2-5, with D possibly matching TRBD2 (5 bases). The CDR3 covers 10 residues. V lost 10 bases and J 5 bases, leaving 8 bases between the germline ends. The germline CDR1 and CDR2 sequences are MNHNY and SVGAGI (reference sequence). In DNA form, the CDR3 reads TGTGCCATCGGGGTGGAGACCCAGTACTTC. The encoded protein is CAIGVETQYF.

The chain combines TRBV6-5 with TRBJ1-1; D uncertain. The CDR3 spans 12 residues. Trimming stripped 0 bases from V and 10 bases from J, with 9 bases between. Germline V gene lookup returns CDR1 MNHEY and CDR2 SVGAGI. The CDR3 loop reads CASSYSDEGAFF. As DNA, the CDR3 is TGTGCCAGCAGTTACTCGGATGAGGGAGCTTTCTTT.

This chain links TRBV6-5 with TRBJ2-5; TRBD1 matches 12 bases. After removal of 7 bases from V and 5 bases from J, the junction contained 5 bases not matched to a gene. This CDR3 is built from 14 residues. Per the germline V gene, CDR1 is MNHEY and CDR2 is SVGAGI. CDR3 bases: TGTGCCAGCAACCGGGACAGGGGGCGGGAGACCCAGTACTTC. Translating gives CASNRDRGRETQYF.

The chain couples TRBV10-1 to TRBJ2-7; the D is unclear. V was shortened by 2 bases and J by 3 bases, with 11 bases between the two germline ends. CDR1 WNHNN and CDR2 SYGVQD come from the germline V gene (reference sequence). The length of the CDR3 is 14 residues. CDR3 amino acids: CASSEGQNVYEQYF. The CDR3 coding sequence is TGCGCCAGCAGTGAGGGGCAAAACGTCTACGAGCAGTACTTC.

The chain recombines TRBV27 with TRBJ2-3; 10 bases line up with TRBD1. CDR1 is MNHEY and CDR2 is SMNVEV in the germline V gene (reference sequence). The CDR3 covers 16 residues. After removal of 6 bases from V and 3 bases from J, the junction contained 9 bases not matched to a gene. The CDR3 nucleotides read TGTGCCAGCAGCCCAGACCCGGGACAGGGGACAGATACGCAGTATTTT. Protein: CASSPDPGQGTDTQYF.

In DNA, the CDR3 is TGTGCCAGCAGCGTATCACCCATGGGGGGGACTAGCGGGACTAGCACAGATACGCAGTATTTT. This sequence encodes CASSVSPMGGTSGTSTDTQYF. V is TRBV9 and J is TRBJ2-3; 13 bases match TRBD2. Trimming cost V 1 base and J 0 bases; bases outside gene matches: 14. Germline V gene sequence: CDR1 SGDLS, CDR2 YYNGEE. The CDR3 is 21 amino acids.

The chain joins TRBV7-9 to TRBJ2-1, with D unclear. CDR1 SEHNR and CDR2 FQNEAQ come from the germline V gene (reference sequence). Trimming pared 1 base from V and 0 bases from J, leaving 10 bases between. The CDR3 runs to 16 residues. As DNA, the CDR3 is TGTGCCAGCAGCTTAGAGAAGATACTCTCCTACAATGAGCAGTTCTTC. Its protein product is CASSLEKILSYNEQFF. The variable domain in full, completed from reference TRBV7-9 and TRBJ2-1, reads DTGVSQNPRHKITKRGQNVTFRCDPISEHNRLYWYRQTLGQGPEFLTYFQNEAQLEKSRLLSDRFSAERPKGSFSTLEIQRTEQGDSAMYLCASSLEKILSYNEQFFGPGTRLTVL.

The chain couples TRBV5-1 to TRBJ2-3; 7 bases are shared with TRBD2. This CDR3 contains 13 residues. With 7 bases clipped from V and 0 bases from J, the junction kept 2 bases outside the gene matches. Germline CDR1 is SGHRS and CDR2 is YFSETQ. CDR3 amino acids: CASQRDSTDTQYF. As DNA, the CDR3 is TGCGCCAGCCAGCGGGACAGCACAGATACGCAGTATTTT.

The chain links TRBV6-1 to TRBJ2-2; no definite D call. CDR3 length: 14 residues. The V and J ends lost 2 bases and 4 bases respectively, with 8 bases between them. The germline V gene has CDR1 MNHNS and CDR2 SASEGT. CDR3 residues: CASSERPATGELFF. The CDR3 nucleotides are TGTGCCAGCAGTGAACGTCCGGCCACCGGGGAGCTGTTTTTT.

The chain has TRBV14 and TRBJ1-6; D is possibly TRBD1 (5 bases). Per the germline V gene, CDR1 is SGHDN and CDR2 is FVKESK. The CDR3 has 13 residues. With 0 bases removed from V and 10 bases from J, the gap between germline ends came to 7 bases. The chain's CDR3 is CASSQERGSPLHF. CDR3 in DNA: TGTGCCAGCAGCCAAGAACGGGGGTCACCCCTCCACTTT.

V is TRBV28 and J is TRBJ1-2, with D hard to call. CDR1 is MDHEN and CDR2 is SYDVKM in the germline V gene. The V gene lost 5 bases and the J gene lost 7 bases, with 20 bases spanning the gap. This CDR3 is built from 15 residues. For the CDR3, the DNA is TGTGCCAGCAGTCCCGACGGAGGGATCTGGAGTGGCTACACCTTC. This gives the protein CASSPDGGIWSGYTF.